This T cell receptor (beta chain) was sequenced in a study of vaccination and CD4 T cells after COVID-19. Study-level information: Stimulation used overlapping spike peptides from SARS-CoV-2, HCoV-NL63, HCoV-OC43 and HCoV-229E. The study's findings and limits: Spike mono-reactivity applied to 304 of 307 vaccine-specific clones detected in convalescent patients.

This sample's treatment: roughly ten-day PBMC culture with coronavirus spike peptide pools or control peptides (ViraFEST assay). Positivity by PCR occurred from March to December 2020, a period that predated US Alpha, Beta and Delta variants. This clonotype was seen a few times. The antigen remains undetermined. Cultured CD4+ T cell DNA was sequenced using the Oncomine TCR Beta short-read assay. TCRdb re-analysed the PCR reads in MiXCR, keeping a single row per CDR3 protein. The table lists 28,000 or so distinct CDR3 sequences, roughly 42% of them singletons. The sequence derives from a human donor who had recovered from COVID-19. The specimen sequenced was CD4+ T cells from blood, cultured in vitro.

CDR3 coding DNA: TGTGCCAGCAGCTCTAGTGGGGGACGTAGCAATCAGCCCCAGCATTTT. Translated: CASSSSGGRSNQPQHF. The rearrangement joins TRBV12-3 or TRBV12-4 to TRBJ1-5, with TRBD1 as a possible D gene (5 bases). Trimming shortened V by 6 bases and J by 0 bases, and 15 bases separated the two germline ends. CDR3 length: 16 residues.